The 18 T cell receptor beta chains below were found in one sample sequenced in a study of control samples from healthy donors and cancer patients. Sequencing was performed with immunoSEQ multiplex PCR; in TCRdb, only in-frame clones are kept and a portion is missing. The sample carries some 79,000 clones, roughly nine tenths recorded once. The material sequenced was blood. The receptor set was obtained from a woman aged 50 to 60 in good health.

The genes are TRBV5-6 and TRBJ2-3; no reliable D call. The V gene lost 1 base and the J gene lost 2 bases, with 2 bases spanning the gap. This CDR3 region has 12 residues. CDR1 is SGHDT and CDR2 is YYEEEE in the germline V gene. The CDR3 bases are TGTGCCAGCAGCTTGAACACAGATACGCAGTATTTT. Its protein is CASSLNTDTQYF.

The chain combines TRBV28 with TRBJ2-4; weak D call: TRBD2 (5 bases). The CDR3 has 13 residues. The germline CDR1 and CDR2 sequences are MDHEN and SYDVKM. Trimming removed 3 bases at V and 8 bases at J, with 11 bases between. This chain's CDR3 is CASSFDKRDIQYF. Written as DNA, the CDR3 is TGTGCCAGCAGTTTTGACAAGAGGGACATTCAGTACTTC.

This clone was recorded only once. The chain recombines TRBV23-1 with TRBJ2-5; D not resolved. TRBV23-1 falls under the ORF class, with uncertain function. There are 17 residues in the CDR3. V gave up 6 bases and J gave up 5 bases, with 25 bases separating them. The DNA of the CDR3 is TGCGCCAGCAGCCCAGGATTCCATGGTCAGGTGGCCGAGACCCAGTACTTC. Protein product: CASSPGFHGQVAETQYF.

The chain links TRBV19 to TRBJ2-7, with TRBD1 matching 10 bases. With 6 bases clipped from V and 2 bases from J, the junction kept 7 bases outside the gene matches. Germline lookup yields CDR1 LNHDA and CDR2 SQIVND (reference sequence). This CDR3 is built from 15 residues. CDR3 nucleotide sequence: TGTGCCAGTAGCATCCTAGGACAGGGGGCCTACGAGCAGTACTTC. Amino acid sequence: CASSILGQGAYEQYF.

This chain uses TRBV6-2 or TRBV6-3 with TRBJ2-1; D is ambiguous. This CDR3 spans 14 amino acids. CDR1 is MNHEY, CDR2 SVGEGT, per germline. V dropped 0 bases and J dropped 8 bases, with 11 bases sitting between them. Written as DNA, the CDR3 is TGTGCCAGCAGTTACTCGCAGAGTACCTATGAGCAGTTCTTC. This codes for CASSYSQSTYEQFF.

This chain links TRBV5-5 with TRBJ1-3, with D perhaps TRBD1 (5 bases). CDR3 length: 17 residues. The ends were cut back, 1 base at V and 1 base at J, with 15 bases in the middle. In germline, CDR1 is SGHKS, CDR2 YYEKEE (reference sequence). CDR3 in DNA: TGTGCCAGCAGCTTGCTTGCCGGGGGGTTATCTGGAAACACCATATATTTT. Translation gives CASSLLAGGLSGNTIYF.

This clone appeared a single time. DNA of the CDR3: TGTGCCAGCAAGGACAACCTACGAGATTCACCCCTCCACTTT. Translated, it gives CASKDNLRDSPLHF. The chain is built from TRBV6-5 and TRBJ1-6, with D possibly matching TRBD1 (5 bases). Germline-derived CDR1 and CDR2 are MNHEY and SVGAGI. CDR3 length: 14 amino acids. V lost 7 bases, J lost 8 bases, and 15 bases lay in between.

This chain joins TRBV7-2 and TRBJ1-2; 10 bases agree with TRBD1. This CDR3 has 15 amino acids. Per the germline V gene, CDR1 is SGHTA and CDR2 is FQGNSA. After removal of 3 bases from V and 4 bases from J, the junction contained 5 bases not matched to a gene. The CDR3 loop reads CASSLGTGVSYGYTF. The CDR3 nucleotides read TGTGCCAGCAGCTTGGGGACAGGGGTTAGCTATGGCTACACCTTC.

The chain employs TRBV18 and TRBJ2-3, with 8 bases that match TRBD2. With 5 bases clipped from V and 3 bases from J, the junction kept 19 bases outside the gene matches. The CDR3 covers 19 residues. CDR1 is KGHSH, CDR2 LQKENI, per germline. The CDR3 reads CASSNLPPASGSITDTQYF. CDR3 DNA sequence: TGTGCCAGCTCAAACCTTCCGCCTGCTAGCGGGTCTATAACAGATACGCAGTATTTT. The variable domain in full, with the rest retrieved from reference TRBV18 and TRBJ2-3, is NAGVMQNPRHLVRRRGQEARLRCSPMKGHSHVYWYRQLPEEGLKFMVYLQKENIIDESGMPKERFSAEFPKEGPSILRIQQVVRGDSAAYFCASSNLPPASGSITDTQYFGPGTRLTVL.

This chain links TRBV28 with TRBJ1-6; no reliable D call. V was shortened by 2 bases and J by 5 bases, with 7 bases between the two germline ends. Germline values: CDR1 MDHEN, CDR2 SYDVKM. There are 14 residues in the CDR3. This CDR3 reads CASSLPRDNSPLHF. The CDR3 nucleotides read TGTGCCAGCAGTTTACCACGGGATAATTCACCCCTCCACTTT.

This rearrangement joins TRBV6-5 to TRBJ1-2, with no clear D. This CDR3 is built from 13 residues. Germline loops: CDR1 MNHEY, CDR2 SVGAGI. The ends were cut back, 4 bases at V and 1 base at J, with 7 bases in the middle. CDR3 DNA sequence: TGTGCCAGCAGTTTAGGGTTTAACTATGGCTACACCTTC. It yields the protein CASSLGFNYGYTF.

Only a few counts were recorded for this clone. The chain is built from TRBV19 and TRBJ2-1; weak D call: TRBD1 (6 bases). Deletions cut 6 bases from V and 7 bases from J, with 7 bases between. The length of the CDR3 is 11 residues. Germline V lookup: CDR1 LNHDA, CDR2 SQIVND (reference sequence). The DNA of the CDR3 is TGTGCCAGTAGGCAGGGGAATGAGCAGTTCTTC. It yields the protein CASRQGNEQFF.

This clone was found once. The chain uses TRBV5-1 and TRBJ2-2; 11 positions match TRBD2. Germline CDR1 and CDR2: SGHRS and YFSETQ. The ends lost 3 bases at V and 0 bases at J; junction bases unmatched: 7. CDR3 length: 18 residues. The CDR3 sequence is CASSSRGLADANTGELFF. CDR3 sequence (DNA): TGCGCCAGCAGCTCCCGGGGACTAGCGGATGCGAACACCGGGGAGCTGTTTTTT.

The chain is built from TRBV25-1 and TRBJ2-1, with 7 bases that match TRBD1. Germline lookup yields CDR1 MGHDK and CDR2 SYGVNS. The V and J ends lost 8 bases and 1 base, in that order; junction bases with no gene match: 8. This CDR3 has 15 residues. The CDR3 bases are TGTGCCAGCCGGCCTAACAGGGGATCCTACAATGAGCAGTTCTTC. Amino acids: CASRPNRGSYNEQFF.

This sequence joins TRBV28 and TRBJ1-4, with 7 bases aligning to TRBD1. Germline CDR1 is MDHEN and CDR2 is SYDVKM. This CDR3 spans 14 amino acids. Trimming at V came to 6 bases and at J to 3 bases, leaving 4 bases not matched to a gene. The CDR3 region has the DNA TGTGCCAGCAGGACAGGGTCACCTAATGAAAAACTGTTTTTT. Translation: CASRTGSPNEKLFF.

This clone was observed once. The chain carries TRBV5-1 and TRBJ2-7, with D possibly matching TRBD2 (5 bases). From germline, CDR1 is SGHRS and CDR2 YFSETQ. Deletions cut 3 bases from V and 5 bases from J, with 21 bases between. The CDR3 totals 16 residues. CDR3 nucleotide sequence: TGCGCCAGCAGCTCAGGACTTTCCCCACTTATCCACGAGCAGTACTTC. The encoded protein is CASSSGLSPLIHEQYF.

In its sample, this clone was seen once. The rearrangement links TRBV9 to TRBJ2-7, with unresolved D. V lost 0 bases and J lost 4, with 11 bases in between. The length of the CDR3 is 14 residues. The germline V gene has CDR1 SGDLS and CDR2 YYNGEE. The CDR3 sequence is CASSVGPVTYEQYF. The CDR3 bases are TGTGCCAGCAGCGTAGGGCCAGTAACTTACGAGCAGTACTTC.

The V and J genes are TRBV29-1 and TRBJ2-7; either TRBD1 or TRBD2 may fit D (5 bases each). The V end was cut by 6 bases, the J end by 0 bases, with 15 bases between. The CDR3 is 14 amino acids. Germline-derived CDR1 and CDR2 are SQVTM and ANQGSEA. The CDR3 spells CSVLGDGLSYEQYF. Written as DNA, the CDR3 is TGCAGCGTCCTGGGGGACGGTCTCTCCTACGAGCAGTACTTC.